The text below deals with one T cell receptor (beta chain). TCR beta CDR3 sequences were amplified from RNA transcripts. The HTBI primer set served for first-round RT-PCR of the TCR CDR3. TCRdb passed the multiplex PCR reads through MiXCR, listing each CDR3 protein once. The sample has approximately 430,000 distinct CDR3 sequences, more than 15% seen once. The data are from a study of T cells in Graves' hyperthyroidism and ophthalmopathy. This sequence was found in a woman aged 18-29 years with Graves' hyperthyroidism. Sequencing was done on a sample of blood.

The CDR3: CASSLAPGGPGNTGELFF. CDR3 nucleotide sequence: TGTGCCAGCAGCTTAGCGCCGGGAGGGCCGGGAAACACCGGGGAGCTGTTTTTT. The chain links TRBV7-6 to TRBJ2-2; 8 nucleotides align to TRBD2. This CDR3 comprises 18 residues. With V trimmed by 0 bases and J by 2 bases, 8 bases remained unmatched. Germline CDR1 reads SGHVS; CDR2 reads FNYEAQ.